These 25 T cell receptor beta chains originate from one sample sequenced in a study of long-term antiretroviral therapy in people with HIV. The assay used was immunoSEQ (version v3.0), run at survey level. Clones were read by immunoSEQ multiplex PCR, and TCRdb kept only the in-frame ones, dropping some. The sample includes about 16,000 clones, over 70% of them seen just once. Sequencing was performed on unsorted PBMCs, taken 1.5 years before starting antiretroviral therapy. All receptors derive from a woman in her forties or fifties with HIV.

The gene calls are TRBV2 and TRBJ1-5; 8 bases agree with TRBD1. CDR3 length equals 15 residues. CDR1 SNHLY and CDR2 FYNNEI come from the germline V gene. V gave up 2 bases and J gave up 7 bases; unmatched junction bases: 7. This CDR3 is CASSESRGQEQPQHF. CDR3 bases: TGTGCCAGCAGTGAAAGCAGGGGGCAGGAACAGCCCCAGCATTTT.

The chain couples TRBV27 to TRBJ1-6; unclear D gene. The CDR3 has 12 amino acids. The germline V gene encodes CDR1 MNHEY and CDR2 SMNVEV (reference sequence). The germline V and J ends were trimmed by 4 bases and 7 bases, with 5 bases remaining between them. The CDR3 DNA sequence: TGTGCCAGCAGTTGGGAGAATTCACCCCTCCACTTT. Protein sequence: CASSWENSPLHF.

This clone has only a few counts. This chain uses TRBV10-3 with TRBJ2-5, with TRBD1 matching 9 bases. Germline V gene data show CDR1 as ENHRY and CDR2 as SYGVKD. The junction had 6 bases not matched to a gene; V was cut back by 2 bases and J by 5 bases. This CDR3 contains 15 residues. The CDR3 here is CAISEGRTGEETQYF. The DNA of the CDR3 is TGTGCCATCAGTGAGGGACGGACAGGGGAGGAGACCCAGTACTTC.

This clone has a handful of counts. V usage is TRBV5-6 and J usage is TRBJ2-5; TRBD1 aligns across 9 bases. The germline CDR1 and CDR2 sequences are SGHDT and YYEEEE. The V segment lost 6 bases and the J segment 5 bases; nucleotides outside the gene matches: 8. The length of the CDR3 is 14 residues. The CDR3 here is CASNERTGVETQYF. The CDR3 DNA reads as TGTGCCAGCAACGAACGGACAGGGGTCGAGACCCAGTACTTC. Looking up the rest from reference TRBV5-6 and TRBJ2-5 gives the full variable domain: DAGVTQSPTHLIKTRGQQVTLRCSPKSGHDTVSWYQQALGQGPQFIFQYYEEEERQRGNFPDRFSGHQFPNYSSELNVNALLLGDSALYLCASNERTGVETQYFGPGTRLLVL.

The gene calls are TRBV6-1 and TRBJ1-2, with TRBD1 identical over 7 bases. V trimming: 6 bases; J trimming: 2 bases; junction bases outside the gene matches: 3. This CDR3 comprises 13 residues. Germline V lookup: CDR1 MNHNS, CDR2 SASEGT. The chain's CDR3 is CASRGGGNYGYTF. CDR3 coding DNA: TGTGCCAGCAGAGGAGGGGGCAACTATGGCTACACCTTC.

V is TRBV30 and J is TRBJ1-2; the D is unclear. Germline CDR1 is GTSNPN and CDR2 is SVGIG (reference sequence). Trimming took off 3 bases at V and 4 bases at J, with 6 bases between the two ends. The CDR3 length is 11 residues. The CDR3 coding sequence is TGTGCCTGGAGCCAGACCTATGGCTACACCTTC. It specifies CAWSQTYGYTF.

The chain links TRBV30 to TRBJ1-2; unclear D gene. CDR1 and CDR2 from the germline V gene are GTSNPN and SVGIG (reference sequence). The CDR3 sequence is 12 residues long. Between the trimmed V and J ends, which lost 8 bases and 7 bases, there was a span of 17 bases. This CDR3 is CALGAGEVGYTF. The DNA for the CDR3 is TGTGCCCTCGGAGCCGGGGAGGTTGGCTACACCTTC.

The sample holds one count of this clone. This chain uses TRBV6-5 with TRBJ2-2, with D possibly TRBD1 on 6 matching bases. The V gene lost 10 bases and the J gene lost 4 bases, with 19 bases spanning the gap. Looked up from germline, CDR1 is MNHEY and CDR2 is SVGAGI. There are 15 residues in the CDR3. The CDR3 loop is CATGATGHSTGELFF. CDR3 DNA: TGTGCCACTGGAGCAACAGGGCATAGCACCGGGGAGCTGTTTTTT.

This sequence joins TRBV30 and TRBJ1-6, with D maybe TRBD1 (5 bases). V lost 0 bases and J 9 bases, leaving 12 bases between the germline ends. The CDR3 is 14 amino acids. Germline CDR1 GTSNPN, CDR2 SVGIG (reference sequence). CDR3 coding DNA: TGTGCCTGGAGTGTTTCAGGGCGAGGTTCACCCCTCCACTTT. It codes for CAWSVSGRGSPLHF.

This clone was detected a few times. The chain has TRBV2 and TRBJ1-5, with 7 bases identical to TRBD1. CDR1 and CDR2 (germline): SNHLY, FYNNEI. Trimming removed 2 bases from V and 1 base from J; junction bases left unmatched: 8. The length of the CDR3 is 17 residues. The CDR3 loop is CASSERQGGRSNQPQHF. The CDR3 bases are TGTGCCAGCAGTGAAAGGCAGGGGGGAAGGAGCAATCAGCCCCAGCATTTT.

The rearrangement links TRBV4-2 to TRBJ1-2; unclear D gene. This CDR3 is built from 13 residues. Germline loops: CDR1 LGHNA, CDR2 YNFKEQ. Trimming left V 0 bases short and J 8 bases short, with 10 bases between. DNA of the CDR3: TGTGCCAGCAGCCAAGACCGTGAATCCGGCTACACCTTC. It translates to CASSQDRESGYTF.

This sequence joins TRBV7-2 and TRBJ1-2, with 10 bases aligning to TRBD1. CDR3 length: 15 residues. The germline CDR1 and CDR2 sequences are SGHTA and FQGNSA. The V segment lost 3 bases and the J segment 7 bases; nucleotides outside the gene matches: 8. CDR3 region: CASSFSGTGVGGYTF. CDR3 sequence (DNA): TGTGCCAGCAGCTTCTCCGGGACAGGGGTTGGTGGCTACACCTTC.

As DNA, the CDR3 is TGTGCCAGTAGTATACCTAACAGGGACCAGCCCCAGCATTTT. Translating it yields CASSIPNRDQPQHF. V gene TRBV19 combines with J gene TRBJ1-5; a weak D match, TRBD1 (6 bases). The germline CDR1 and CDR2 sequences are LNHDA and SQIVND (reference sequence). The CDR3 covers 14 residues. V dropped 2 bases and J dropped 7 bases, with 12 bases sitting between them.

The CDR3 loop is CASSTWTSAETQYF. CDR3 sequence (DNA): TGTGCCAGCAGCACATGGACTAGCGCGGAGACCCAGTACTTC. This chain joins TRBV7-4 and TRBJ2-5; 9 nucleotides align to TRBD2. The V segment lost 5 bases and the J segment 5 bases; nucleotides outside the gene matches: 6. The CDR3 is 14 residues long. Germline CDR1 SGHVT, CDR2 SQSDAQ.

The V gene is TRBV27, the J gene TRBJ1-5, with TRBD1 matching over 9 bases. The CDR3 has 14 residues. Germline V lookup: CDR1 MNHEY, CDR2 SMNVEV (reference sequence). The trim removed 6 bases at V and 10 bases at J, leaving 10 bases unmatched. CDR3 sequence: CASSKDRGNRPQHF. DNA of the CDR3: TGTGCCAGCAGCAAGGACAGGGGAAATCGTCCCCAGCATTTT.

The chain recombines TRBV19 with TRBJ2-3; 9 bases align to TRBD2. Trimming cost V 3 bases and J 6 bases; bases outside gene matches: 10. The length of the CDR3 is 16 residues. Germline CDR1 reads LNHDA; CDR2 reads SQIVND (reference sequence). The CDR3 protein is CASSISSGGYLDTQYF. CDR3 DNA: TGTGCCAGTAGTATTTCCAGCGGGGGGTACCTGGATACGCAGTATTTT. The variable domain in full, with the rest retrieved from reference TRBV19 and TRBJ2-3, is DGGITQSPKYLFRKEGQNVTLSCEQNLNHDAMYWYRQDPGQGLRLIYYSQIVNDFQKGDIAEGYSVSREKKESFPLTVTSAQKNPTAFYLCASSISSGGYLDTQYFGPGTRLTVL.

The CDR3 is CASSVQAGEVETQYF. The CDR3 coding sequence is TGTGCCAGCAGCGTACAAGCGGGGGAGGTAGAGACCCAGTACTTC. The chain is built from TRBV9 and TRBJ2-5, with 8 bases that match TRBD2. Germline CDR1 SGDLS, CDR2 YYNGEE. CDR3 length: 15 amino acids. With V trimmed by 1 base and J by 4 bases, 6 bases remained unmatched.

CDR3 in DNA: TGTGCCAGCAGCGCTCACTGGAGCTCCTACAATGAGCAGTTCTTC. Protein sequence: CASSAHWSSYNEQFF. This chain connects TRBV9 to TRBJ2-1; the D is unclear. CDR3 length equals 15 residues. V lost 3 bases and J lost 0, with 10 bases in between. CDR1 SGDLS and CDR2 YYNGEE come from the germline V gene. Based on the CDR3 plus reference TRBV9 and TRBJ2-1, the full variable domain is DSGVTQTPKHLITATGQRVTLRCSPRSGDLSVYWYQQSLDQGLQFLIQYYNGEERAKGNILERFSAQQFPDLHSELNLSSLELGDSALYFCASSAHWSSYNEQFFGPGTRLTVL.

This chain joins TRBV2 and TRBJ2-7; 8 positions match TRBD1. This CDR3 spans 14 amino acids. After removal of 5 bases from V and 2 bases from J, the junction contained 5 bases not matched to a gene. The germline V gene has CDR1 SNHLY and CDR2 FYNNEI. CDR3 sequence (DNA): TGTGCCAGCAGTAGCCGGGGACAGGCCTACGAGCAGTACGTC. This sequence encodes CASSSRGQAYEQYV.

In its sample, this clone was seen a few times. The V and J genes are TRBV25-1 and TRBJ1-6; TRBD1 is a possible D gene (6 bases). Trimming shortened V by 4 bases and J by 6 bases, and 10 bases separated the two germline ends. The CDR3 has 14 amino acids. Germline V CDR1 and CDR2: MGHDK, SYGVNS. DNA of the CDR3: TGTGCCAGCAGTGGGACGGACAGTAATTCACCCCTCCACTTT. Translating gives CASSGTDSNSPLHF.

V and J are TRBV11-2 and TRBJ1-4; D is possibly TRBD1 (6 bases). Germline values: CDR1 SGHAT, CDR2 FQNNGV. V dropped 1 base and J dropped 12 bases, with 9 bases sitting between them. This CDR3 is 12 amino acids long. CDR3 DNA: TGTGCCAGCAGCTTAGTAAAGGGGGAACTGTTTTTT. The encoded protein is CASSLVKGELFF.

This chain connects TRBV2 to TRBJ1-4; 7 bases map to TRBD1. CDR1 and CDR2 from the germline V gene are SNHLY and FYNNEI. CDR3 length: 14 amino acids. Trimming removed 7 bases from V and 7 bases from J; junction bases left unmatched: 9. CDR3 protein: CASKIEGAVEKLFF. The CDR3 DNA is TGTGCCAGCAAAATCGAGGGGGCGGTTGAAAAACTGTTTTTT.

J is TRBJ1-2 and V is TRBV11-1, with no clear D. Germline values: CDR1 SGHAT, CDR2 FQDESV (reference sequence). The CDR3 covers 14 residues. Deletions cut 3 bases from V and 6 bases from J, with 14 bases between. The CDR3 sequence is CASSFQGKDDGYTF. DNA of the CDR3: TGTGCCAGCAGCTTCCAAGGGAAGGACGATGGCTACACCTTC.

V usage is TRBV11-2 and J usage is TRBJ2-3, with 7 bases matching TRBD2. The germline V gene has CDR1 SGHAT and CDR2 FQNNGV. With V trimmed by 5 bases and J by 5 bases, 10 bases remained unmatched. CDR3 size: 15 residues. CDR3 nucleotide sequence: TGTGCCAGCAGCCCAGGACTAGTTGCGGGAGATACGCAGTATTTT. Protein product: CASSPGLVAGDTQYF.

The gene calls are TRBV29-1 and TRBJ2-5; 7 bases agree with TRBD1. This CDR3 has 15 amino acids. V lost 0 bases and J lost 2; bases outside the gene matches: 6. The V gene's germline CDR1 is SQVTM and CDR2 ANQGSEA. For the CDR3, the DNA is TGCAGCGTTGAAGACCCGACAGGGAGACAAGAGACCCAGTACTTC. This gives the protein CSVEDPTGRQETQYF.